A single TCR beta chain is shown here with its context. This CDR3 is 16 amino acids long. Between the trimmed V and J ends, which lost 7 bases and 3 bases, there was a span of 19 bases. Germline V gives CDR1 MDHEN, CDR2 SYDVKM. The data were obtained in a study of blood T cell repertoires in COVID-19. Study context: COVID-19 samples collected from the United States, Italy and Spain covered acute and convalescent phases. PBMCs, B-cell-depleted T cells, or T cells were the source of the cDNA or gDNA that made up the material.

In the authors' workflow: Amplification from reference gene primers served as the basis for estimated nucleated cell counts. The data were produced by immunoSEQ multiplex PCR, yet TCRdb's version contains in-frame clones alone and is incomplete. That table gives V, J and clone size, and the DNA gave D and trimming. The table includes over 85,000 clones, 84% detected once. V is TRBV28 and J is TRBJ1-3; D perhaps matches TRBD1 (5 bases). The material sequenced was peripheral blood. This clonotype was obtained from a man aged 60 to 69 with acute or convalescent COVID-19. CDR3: CASNLGGGLGGNTIYF. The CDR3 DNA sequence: TGTGCCAGCAACCTGGGTGGGGGACTAGGTGGAAACACCATATATTTT.